These 7 T cell receptor beta chains share one sample of origin, sequenced in a study of OX40 agonist ivuxolimab in advanced cancers. Library prep was done by the immunoSEQ multiplex PCR assay. TCRdb re-hosts the immuneACCESS table, in-frame sequences only. Its copies lack some clones; in the studies checked, an unresolved V gene accounts for under half of them, and the cause for the rest is not known. The sample table lists about 68,000 clones, around 84% of them with a count of one. Approximately 1.5% of the sample rests with the top ten. The sample in question was CD4+ or CD8+ T cells sorted from blood, obtained in a trial of the OX40 agonist ivuxolimab. These TCRs come from an adult with an advanced solid tumor such as melanoma, head and neck, liver or kidney cancer.

This chain joins TRBV7-9 and TRBJ2-4; D remains ambiguous. Trimming pared 5 bases from V and 0 bases from J, leaving 17 bases between. Germline loops: CDR1 SEHNR, CDR2 FQNEAQ (reference sequence). The CDR3 extends over 17 amino acids. The CDR3 DNA reads TGTGCCAGCAGCCCCCAAGTGGCCTCTATAGCCAAAAACATTCAGTACTTC. Translated, it gives CASSPQVASIAKNIQYF.

The chain uses TRBV21-1 and TRBJ2-2; TRBD2, the D gene given by the table, was not confirmed from the DNA. TRBV21-1 has pseudogene status. The CDR3 extends over 17 amino acids. CDR3 residues: CASSKGCSGWNTGELFF. The CDR3 region has the DNA TGTGCCAGCAGCAAAGGTTGTAGCGGGTGGAACACCGGGGAGCTGTTTTTT.

The rearrangement links TRBV7-2 to TRBJ1-3; D ambiguous. CDR1 and CDR2 from the germline V gene are SGHTA and FQGNSA. The length of the CDR3 is 14 residues. V was clipped by 1 base and J by 4 bases, with 8 bases between them. The CDR3 loop reads CASSLGGDGNTIYF. CDR3 nucleotide sequence: TGTGCCAGCAGCTTAGGAGGAGACGGAAACACCATATATTTT.

The chain has TRBV6-5 and TRBJ1-2; no definite D call. The length of the CDR3 is 13 residues. Germline V CDR1 and CDR2: MNHEY, SVGAGI. Trimming took 7 bases from V and 0 from J, leaving 9 bases between them. Here the CDR3 DNA reads TGTGCCAGCAAAAGAGGCTCTAACTATGGCTACACCTTC. Translated, it gives CASKRGSNYGYTF.

CDR3 loop: CASSLGTVSSGANVLTF. The DNA for the CDR3 is TGTGCCAGCAGCCTAGGGACAGTTAGCTCTGGGGCCAACGTCCTGACTTTC. This chain connects TRBV11-2 to TRBJ2-6; 7 bases match TRBD1. This CDR3 has 17 amino acids. Trimming cost V 5 bases and J 0 bases; bases outside gene matches: 7. Germline assignment: CDR1 SGHAT and CDR2 FQNNGV.

The V and J genes are TRBV6-6 and TRBJ1-1, with D uncertain. V lost 5 bases and J 1 base, leaving 11 bases between the germline ends. Germline CDR1 and CDR2: MNHNY and SVGAGI (reference sequence). The CDR3 consists of 14 residues. CDR3 sequence (DNA): TGTGCCAGCAGTACAGCCTGGAAGAACACTGAAGCTTTCTTT. As protein: CASSTAWKNTEAFF.

The rearrangement links TRBV18 to TRBJ1-5, with TRBD1 identical over 9 bases. The germline V gene has CDR1 KGHSH and CDR2 LQKENI. After removal of 1 base from V and 7 bases from J, the junction contained 8 bases not matched to a gene. The CDR3 spans 16 residues. CDR3 DNA: TGTGCCAGCTCACCACGAGGACAGGGGACAGGGCAGCCCCAGCATTTT. This encodes CASSPRGQGTGQPQHF.